This record concerns one T cell receptor beta chain sequence. What it binds is not known. The source of the sample is a study of cytomegalovirus exposure and HLA in healthy donors. Broader study findings: Per a prior analysis, the majority of TCR beta V segments were productive roughly 87% or roughly 30% of the time.

Trimming stripped 4 bases from V and 0 bases from J, with 13 bases between. This CDR3 has 16 residues. Germline V gene lookup returns CDR1 LNHDA and CDR2 SQIVND (reference sequence). Healthy bone marrow donors made up the donors. Primers for the PCR totalled 60 Vbeta and 13 Jbeta. Only in-frame clones appear in the TCRdb table, and some are missing; sequencing was by immunoSEQ multiplex PCR. Of hundreds of thousands of clones in the sample, 82% are singletons; the top ten hold roughly 6%. The gene calls are TRBV19 and TRBJ1-3; weak D call: TRBD1 (6 bases). Material for sequencing was PBMCs. This receptor was identified in a man between 35 and 55 years old in good health and CMV-seropositive. CDR3 coding DNA: TGTGCCAGTAGTACGACAGGATACCTCTCTGGAAACACCATATATTTT. The encoded protein is CASSTTGYLSGNTIYF.